The 19 T cell receptor beta chains listed next were all sequenced from one sample in a study of OX40 agonist ivuxolimab in advanced cancers. TCRdb keeps only in-frame clones here, not all; method: immunoSEQ multiplex PCR. The data hold 12,000 to 15,000 clones, with around four fifths observed a single time. The sequences come from CD4+ or CD8+ T cells sorted from blood, collected in a trial of the OX40 agonist ivuxolimab. The receptors derive from an adult with an advanced solid tumor such as melanoma, head and neck, liver or kidney cancer.

This rearrangement joins TRBV2 to TRBJ2-7, with no clear D. The V and J ends lost 2 bases and 2 bases respectively, with 4 bases between them. The CDR3 is made up of 12 amino acids. Germline lookup yields CDR1 SNHLY and CDR2 FYNNEI. The DNA for the CDR3 is TGTGCCAGCAGTGAACTCCCCTACGAGCAGTACTTC. This gives the protein CASSELPYEQYF.

The chain joins TRBV27 to TRBJ2-1, with 8 bases fitting TRBD2. This CDR3 comprises 15 residues. Germline V gives CDR1 MNHEY, CDR2 SMNVEV (reference sequence). The trim removed 2 bases at V and 0 bases at J, leaving 0 bases unmatched. In nucleotides, the CDR3 is TGTGCCAGCAGTTTAAGCGGGAGCTCCTACAATGAGCAGTTCTTC. Its translation: CASSLSGSSYNEQFF.

The chain joins TRBV27 to TRBJ1-2; 7 nucleotides align to TRBD1. Germline values: CDR1 MNHEY, CDR2 SMNVEV (reference sequence). V was clipped by 6 bases and J by 0 bases; unmatched bases: 13. This CDR3 has 17 residues. The CDR3 sequence: CASRPRPGDRTNYGYTF. CDR3 in DNA: TGTGCCAGCAGACCCCGGCCCGGGGACAGAACTAACTATGGCTACACCTTC.

The chain employs TRBV7-9 and TRBJ1-2; D unclear. Germline CDR1 reads SEHNR; CDR2 reads FQNEAQ (reference sequence). The CDR3 runs to 14 residues. Trimming removed 0 bases at V and 6 bases at J, with 11 bases between. The CDR3 nucleotides read TGTGCCAGCAGCTTAGCTCAGGCGGTCGATGGCTACACCTTC. Protein sequence: CASSLAQAVDGYTF.

The J gene is TRBJ2-7, the V gene TRBV11-1; D ambiguous. The V and J ends lost 4 bases and 7 bases respectively, with 14 bases between them. The CDR3 runs 13 residues. Germline V gene lookup returns CDR1 SGHAT and CDR2 FQDESV (reference sequence). The CDR3: CASSSSEAREQYF. The CDR3 coding sequence is TGTGCCAGCAGCTCTAGTGAGGCCAGGGAGCAGTACTTC.

The J gene is TRBJ2-5, the V gene TRBV7-9; weak D call: TRBD2 (6 bases). V lost 4 bases and J 5 bases, leaving 11 bases between the germline ends. CDR1 SEHNR and CDR2 FQNEAQ come from the germline V gene (reference sequence). The CDR3 is 13 residues long. The CDR3 here is CASSSGVEETQYF. The CDR3 nucleotides are TGTGCCAGCAGCTCGGGGGTGGAGGAGACCCAGTACTTC.

The chain uses TRBV5-6 and TRBJ2-1; D possibly corresponds to TRBD1 (5 bases). The CDR3 runs to 14 residues. Germline V gene data show CDR1 as SGHDT and CDR2 as YYEEEE. Trimming cost V 3 bases and J 0 bases, with 7 bases left between them. DNA of the CDR3: TGTGCCAGCAGCTGGACAAGCTCCTACAATGAGCAGTTCTTC. It specifies CASSWTSSYNEQFF. The full variable domain, completed using reference TRBV5-6 and TRBJ2-1, is DAGVTQSPTHLIKTRGQQVTLRCSPKSGHDTVSWYQQALGQGPQFIFQYYEEEERQRGNFPDRFSGHQFPNYSSELNVNALLLGDSALYLCASSWTSSYNEQFFGPGTRLTVL.

A few counts support this clone. The chain couples TRBV30 to TRBJ1-1, with 8 bases that match TRBD1. J was trimmed by 10 bases and V by 2 bases; bases with no gene match: 6. Germline V lookup: CDR1 GTSNPN, CDR2 SVGIG (reference sequence). The CDR3 contains 12 residues. CDR3: CAWSWTGKGAFF. The CDR3 nucleotides read TGTGCCTGGAGTTGGACAGGGAAGGGAGCTTTCTTT.

The chain joins TRBV9 to TRBJ2-7, with D perhaps matching TRBD1 (5 bases). The V end lost 0 bases, the J end lost 3 bases, and 10 bases lay between the germline ends. The CDR3 is 14 residues long. Germline CDR1 SGDLS, CDR2 YYNGEE. The CDR3 nucleotides read TGTGCCAGCAGCGTAGAGGGGCTCGGCTACGAGCAGTACTTC. This sequence encodes CASSVEGLGYEQYF.

The chain links TRBV19 to TRBJ1-2, with D hard to call. Germline V gene sequence: CDR1 LNHDA, CDR2 SQIVND (reference sequence). V was trimmed by 5 bases and J by 4 bases, leaving 5 bases between them. The CDR3 totals 11 residues. The CDR3 region is CASSPGYGYTF. The CDR3 DNA reads as TGTGCCAGTAGTCCTGGCTATGGCTACACCTTC. Variable domain in full (rest from reference TRBV19 and TRBJ1-2): DGGITQSPKYLFRKEGQNVTLSCEQNLNHDAMYWYRQDPGQGLRLIYYSQIVNDFQKGDIAEGYSVSREKKESFPLTVTSAQKNPTAFYLCASSPGYGYTFGSGTRLTVV.

This clone was picked up one time. The chain links TRBV6-6 to TRBJ2-3; D possibly uses TRBD1 or TRBD2 (5 bases each). The ends were cut back, 8 bases at V and 0 bases at J, with 12 bases in the middle. Germline CDR1 and CDR2: MNHNY and SVGAGI (reference sequence). The CDR3 has 14 amino acids. This CDR3 is CASAMGVSTDTQYF. The CDR3 region has the DNA TGTGCCAGCGCCATGGGGGTTAGCACAGATACGCAGTATTTT.

The CDR3 DNA follows: TGCGCCAGCAGTCGCCTTGGGACAGGGCAGAATGAGCAGTTCTTC. Encoded protein: CASSRLGTGQNEQFF. The J gene is TRBJ2-1, the V gene TRBV10-1; 9 bases match TRBD1. The length of the CDR3 is 15 residues. The germline V gene encodes CDR1 WNHNN and CDR2 SYGVQD (reference sequence). Unmatched junction bases numbered 9, after V lost 5 bases and J lost 7 bases.

The chain couples TRBV29-1 to TRBJ2-3; possible D gene TRBD1, 6 bases. V was pared by 0 bases and J by 2 bases, with 15 bases between. This CDR3 has 16 residues. CDR1 and CDR2 from the germline V gene are SQVTM and ANQGSEA. The CDR3 region is CSVEDSRDMVTDTQYF. The CDR3 DNA reads TGCAGCGTTGAAGATTCCCGGGACATGGTCACAGATACGCAGTATTTT.

This clone was counted a single time. The junction departs from germline at one end; a sequencing error may be responsible. The chain combines TRBV15 with TRBJ1-2; D is unclear. Per the germline V gene, CDR1 is LNHNV and CDR2 is YYDKDF (reference sequence). This CDR3 contains 15 residues. In DNA form, the CDR3 reads TGTGCCACCAGCAGAGAGCTAGGGCCTAAGTATGGCTACACCTTC. Amino acids: CATSRELGPKYGYTF.

Relative to its sample, this clone is large (0.1 to 1%). The chain couples TRBV5-4 to TRBJ1-2; possibly TRBD1 for D (5 bases). CDR1 SGHNT and CDR2 YYREEE come from the germline V gene (reference sequence). The CDR3 has 14 residues. V lost 3 bases to trimming and J lost 7 bases, with 16 bases between them. The CDR3 region has the DNA TGTGCCAGCAGCTCCGACAGCAACTATGCTGGCTACACCTTC. Its translation: CASSSDSNYAGYTF.

This chain uses TRBV10-3 with TRBJ2-7; no firm D call. The CDR3 is made up of 12 amino acids. V was cut by 10 bases and J by 4 bases, with 14 bases left in between. Per the germline V gene, CDR1 is ENHRY and CDR2 is SYGVKD. Written as DNA, the CDR3 is TGTGCCACCGCGACACGACTTTACGAGCAGTACTTC. It specifies CATATRLYEQYF.

This chain links TRBV9 with TRBJ2-3; TRBD2 aligns across 10 bases. V shed 3 bases, J shed 9 bases, and the junction held 7 bases outside the gene matches. In germline, CDR1 is SGDLS, CDR2 YYNGEE. The CDR3 is 14 residues long. As DNA, the CDR3 is TGTGCCAGCAGCGAGGTAGCGGGAGGACGAACGCAGTATTTT. This encodes CASSEVAGGRTQYF.

By its share, this clone is medium-sized. Other DNA sequences of this sample code for an identical CDR3. This chain uses TRBV29-1 with TRBJ2-3; 7 positions match TRBD2. Germline V gene data show CDR1 as SQVTM and CDR2 as ANQGSEA. This CDR3 region has 14 residues. The V and J ends lost 6 bases and 0 bases, in that order; junction bases with no gene match: 6. CDR3 sequence (DNA): TGCAGCGTACCCGTGGGGGGGAGCACAGATACGCAGTATTTT. Translating it yields CSVPVGGSTDTQYF.

The chain combines TRBV19 with TRBJ2-7; the D gene is possibly TRBD1 (6 bases). The germline V and J ends were trimmed by 5 bases and 6 bases, with 11 bases remaining between them. Germline CDR1 LNHDA, CDR2 SQIVND (reference sequence). The length of the CDR3 is 12 residues. The CDR3 DNA is TGTGCCAGTAGTCTAACAGGGACCGAGCAGTACTTC. This translates into CASSLTGTEQYF.